These 7 T cell receptor beta chains were all obtained from the same sample, sequenced in a study of shared clonotypes between healthy human individuals. The table came from immunoSEQ multiplex PCR; TCRdb's copy has only in-frame clones and leaves some out. The repertoire holds nearly 2 million clones, with about 95% as singletons. Terminally differentiated effector memory CD45RA+ cells were excluded by CCR7 positive selection of CD45RO-negative cells. The specimen was naive CD8+ T cells sorted from blood. The source of these receptors is a man younger than 35 in good health.

This clone was counted between two and nine times. The chain couples TRBV11-2 to TRBJ1-2, with 7 bases identical to TRBD1. In germline, CDR1 is SGHAT, CDR2 FQNNGV. Losses at the gene ends were 5 bases for V and 3 bases for J; bases not matched to a gene: 9. The CDR3 is 15 amino acids. DNA of the CDR3: TGTGCCAGCAGCCGACTAGGACAGGCTTACTATGGCTACACCTTC. Translated, it gives CASSRLGQAYYGYTF.

This chain joins TRBV4-1 and TRBJ2-7; no firm D call. Trimming took 2 bases from V and 2 from J, leaving 10 bases between them. CDR3 length: 14 amino acids. Germline values: CDR1 MGHRA, CDR2 YSYEKL. The CDR3 DNA follows: TGCGCCAGCAGCCAACCCGCTCGGGCCTACGAGCAGTACTTC. As protein: CASSQPARAYEQYF.

CDR3 protein: CASSPGDRVGNEQFF. The DNA for the CDR3 is TGTGCCAGCAGCCCCGGGGACAGGGTGGGCAATGAGCAGTTCTTC. The chain has TRBV7-9 and TRBJ2-1; 9 bases are shared with TRBD1. The CDR3 is 15 residues long. Germline V lookup: CDR1 SEHNR, CDR2 FQNEAQ (reference sequence). With V trimmed by 5 bases and J by 6 bases, 8 bases remained unmatched.

In this sample, this clone turned up once. This chain joins TRBV7-9 and TRBJ1-2; a possible D gene is TRBD1 (6 bases). Trimming removed 10 bases at V and 3 bases at J, with 15 bases between. The CDR3 length is 13 residues. Germline V gene sequence: CDR1 SEHNR, CDR2 FQNEAQ (reference sequence). The CDR3 sequence is CATKKQGDYGYTF. CDR3 nucleotide sequence: TGTGCCACTAAAAAACAGGGAGACTATGGCTACACCTTC.

This chain uses TRBV5-1 with TRBJ2-1; TRBD2 might be the D (6 bases). Per germline, CDR1 SGHRS and CDR2 YFSETQ. Deletions cut 0 bases from V and 8 bases from J, with 15 bases between. This CDR3 comprises 15 residues. CDR3 DNA: TGCGCCAGCAGCTTGGGAGAGGGGACTGGGGATGAGCAGTTCTTC. Translating gives CASSLGEGTGDEQFF.

The V call is TRBV4-3, the J call TRBJ1-2; possible D gene TRBD1, 5 bases. CDR1 LGHNA and CDR2 YSLEER come from the germline V gene. Trimming took off 1 base at V and 2 bases at J, with 20 bases between the two ends. The CDR3 has 18 amino acids. CDR3 DNA: TGCGCCAGCAGCCAAGCATTGGGGGAAGGGCCGACGAACTATGGCTACACCTTC. Amino acid sequence: CASSQALGEGPTNYGYTF.

V and J are TRBV4-1 and TRBJ2-1; 12 bases match TRBD2. The germline V gene encodes CDR1 MGHRA and CDR2 YSYEKL. The V segment lost 2 bases and the J segment 6 bases; nucleotides outside the gene matches: 5. There are 16 residues in the CDR3. CDR3 residues: CASSQSTSGRTNEQFF. CDR3 DNA: TGCGCCAGCAGCCAATCTACTAGCGGGAGGACCAATGAGCAGTTCTTC.